This T cell receptor beta chain was captured by sequencing in a study of T cell clonotyping in hematopoietic cell transplantation. Study-wide points: Higher Inverse Simpson Index values in graft donor and pretransplant recipient predicted broader posttransplant TCR diversity. Few recipient clonotypes overlapped donors; over 95% were de novo at given depth.

Using immunoSEQ multiplex PCR, the repertoire was profiled, and TCRdb retains in-frame clones only, with some absent. Found here are 16,000 or so clones, around 70% of them singletons; the top ten hold more than 9%. The CDR3 runs to 15 residues. The germline gives CDR1 SNHLY, CDR2 FYNNEI. V lost 4 bases to trimming and J lost 4 bases, with 13 bases between them. On this clone: No antigen is known for it.

Specimen: peripheral blood mononuclear cells. The V and J genes are TRBV2 and TRBJ2-2; D might be TRBD1 or TRBD2, each matching 5 bases. This sequence originates from an older woman in good health. Some clones in this sample may be carry-over from other donors' samples. CDR3 loop: CASSGGYRGTGELFF. The CDR3, as DNA: TGTGCCAGCAGTGGGGGGTATAGGGGCACCGGGGAGCTGTTTTTT.